The 10 T cell receptor beta chains below were found in one sample sequenced in a study of blood T cell repertoires in COVID-19 (dated by TCRdb to the early 2020s). Receptors were amplified or captured by the immunoSEQ multiplex PCR assay. TCRdb stores this immuneACCESS table with in-frame sequences only. Part of the clones is absent; in the studies checked, under half of the shortfall reflects unresolved V genes, and no reason is known for the rest. Across this sample there are about 270,000 clones, with 80% to 90% seen only once. Clones ranked in the top ten supply over 2% of the sample. Material for sequencing was PBMCs or T cells enriched from blood (not recorded which). The receptors were gathered from a woman between 18 and 29 years old who had recovered from COVID-19.

The V call is TRBV5-4, the J call TRBJ2-7; unclear D gene. The V end lost 4 bases, the J end lost 2 bases, and 19 bases lay between the germline ends. In germline, CDR1 is SGHNT, CDR2 YYREEE (reference sequence). This CDR3 spans 16 amino acids. CDR3 in DNA: TGTGCCAGCAGCCTAACCTCTGGGTGGGCTCCCTACGAGCAGTACTTC. It translates to CASSLTSGWAPYEQYF.

This clone was counted a single time. This CDR3 is CASSYSSLMAGGGYTF. The CDR3 DNA is TGTGCCAGCAGTTACTCAAGTCTCATGGCCGGCGGTGGCTACACCTTC. The chain couples TRBV6-6 to TRBJ1-2; D is unresolved. This CDR3 is built from 16 residues. Germline V gene data show CDR1 as MNHNY and CDR2 as SVGAGI (reference sequence). Trimming pared 0 bases from V and 7 bases from J, leaving 18 bases between.

This clone was observed a handful of times. V and J are TRBV28 and TRBJ1-1; tentatively, D is TRBD1 (5 bases). This CDR3 is 12 amino acids long. Germline CDR1 MDHEN, CDR2 SYDVKM. Trimming pared 1 base from V and 8 bases from J, leaving 8 bases between. The CDR3, as DNA: TGTGCCAGCAGTTTATTGACAGAGGAAGCTTTCTTT. This codes for CASSLLTEEAFF. Full variable domain (rest looked up from reference TRBV28 and TRBJ1-1): DVKVTQSSRYLVKRTGEKVFLECVQDMDHENMFWYRQDPGLGLRLIYFSYDVKMKEKGDIPEGYSVSREKKERFSLILESASTNQTSMYLCASSLLTEEAFFGQGTRLTVV.

The chain carries TRBV5-1 and TRBJ1-1; TRBD1 matches at 9 bases. V was clipped by 4 bases and J by 6 bases; unmatched bases: 10. The CDR3 has 15 residues. Germline-derived CDR1 and CDR2 are SGHRS and YFSETQ. CDR3 region: CASSEGQGGFSEAFF. In DNA form, the CDR3 reads TGCGCCAGCAGCGAGGGACAGGGAGGCTTTTCTGAAGCTTTCTTT.

V usage is TRBV6-5 and J usage is TRBJ1-4; 8 bases agree with TRBD1. Per the germline V gene, CDR1 is MNHEY and CDR2 is SVGAGI. The CDR3 contains 14 residues. The ends lost 6 bases at V and 6 bases at J; junction bases unmatched: 6. The CDR3 DNA reads TGTGCCAGCAGCTCCGACAGGGGAGATGAAAAACTGTTTTTT. Protein sequence: CASSSDRGDEKLFF.

The V call is TRBV30, the J call TRBJ2-7; a possible D gene is TRBD1 (6 bases). V dropped 6 bases and J dropped 3 bases, with 18 bases sitting between them. This CDR3 spans 14 amino acids. Germline-derived CDR1 and CDR2 are GTSNPN and SVGIG (reference sequence). The CDR3 is CACTRPDRNYEQYF. CDR3 DNA: TGTGCCTGCACCAGGCCGGACAGAAACTACGAGCAGTACTTC.

The chain joins TRBV6-5 to TRBJ1-2; 7 bases align to TRBD1. V lost 6 bases, J lost 4 bases, and 5 bases stayed unmatched. Germline assignment: CDR1 MNHEY and CDR2 SVGAGI. The CDR3 covers 13 residues. The CDR3 here is CASSRGGGYGYTF. CDR3 nucleotides: TGTGCCAGCAGCCGAGGGGGCGGCTATGGCTACACCTTC.

The V and J genes are TRBV3-1 (or the pseudogene TRBV3-2) and TRBJ1-4, with a tentative D call TRBD1 (5 bases). Trimming cost V 4 bases and J 8 bases, with 17 bases left between them. This CDR3 has 15 residues. Per the germline V gene, CDR1 is LGHDT and CDR2 is YNNKEL (reference sequence). CDR3 region: CASSRQSDSREKLFF. The CDR3 nucleotides are TGTGCCAGCAGCCGACAGTCCGATTCTAGGGAAAAACTGTTTTTT.

The chain carries TRBV28 and TRBJ1-2; D is unclear. The length of the CDR3 is 13 residues. Germline V gene sequence: CDR1 MDHEN, CDR2 SYDVKM. V gave up 5 bases and J gave up 4 bases, with 11 bases separating them. CDR3 in amino acids: CASSRAGLYGYTF. CDR3 bases: TGTGCCAGCAGTAGGGCGGGTCTCTATGGCTACACCTTC.

This clone has only one observation. The chain links TRBV10-3 to TRBJ2-7, with D possibly being TRBD1 (6 bases). Trimming took off 8 bases at V and 3 bases at J, with 17 bases between the two ends. The CDR3 is 14 amino acids. Germline V gene lookup returns CDR1 ENHRY and CDR2 SYGVKD. Here the CDR3 DNA reads TGTGCCATCGCCCCCAGGACAGACTTCTACGAGCAGTACTTC. Residues: CAIAPRTDFYEQYF.